This is a list of T cell receptor beta chains from one sample in a study of regulatory T cells in long-lasting Graves disease. In TCRdb, the multiplex PCR reads were re-called with MiXCR into one record per CDR3 protein. The sample holds approximately 470,000 distinct CDR3 sequences; 15% to 20% are singletons and the top ten take less than 15%. In addition, the sample was reused for a study of T cells in Graves' hyperthyroidism and ophthalmopathy.

Material: peripheral blood mononuclear cells (PBMCs), obtained at new diagnosis, from a patient treated with antithyroid drugs. The source of these receptors is a man aged 35-49 years with Graves disease. Each CDR3 is given with its conserved first and last residue. D genes are given only for firm matches. Rows may omit the clone size; those that give it use once, few, many or a size class.

d_call	v_call	j_call	clone_size	cdr3_aa	cdr3_nt
-	TRBV18	TRBJ2-3	many	CASSSDPGYGDTQYF	TGTGCCAGTTCCTCGGACCCAGGGTATGGGGATACGCAGTATTTT
-	TRBV19	TRBJ2-5	-	CASSLSLYRDETQYF	TGTGCCAGTAGCCTGAGCCTCTACAGGGATGAGACCCAGTACTTC
-	TRBV20-1	TRBJ2-1	many	CSAAGGVTYNEQFF	TGCAGTGCCGCCGGCGGAGTTACCTACAATGAGCAGTTCTTC
TRBD2	TRBV12-3/TRBV12-4	TRBJ2-5	many	CASSPTLGSGKTQYF	TGTGCCAGCAGTCCAACCCTGGGTAGCGGGAAGACCCAGTACTTC
-	TRBV28	TRBJ1-1	few	CASSFGRRMNTEAFF	TGTGCCAGCAGTTTTGGGAGGCGGATGAACACTGAAGCTTTCTTT
TRBD1	TRBV5-1	TRBJ2-6	few	CASSLQGTGGSSGANVLTF	TGCGCCAGCAGCCTTCAAGGGACAGGGGGGAGCTCTGGGGCCAACGTCCTGACTTTC
TRBD2	TRBV11-2	TRBJ2-1	many	CASSPGGVRYGDEQFF	TGTGCCAGCAGCCCGGGGGGAGTCAGATACGGGGATGAGCAGTTCTTC
-	TRBV10-2	TRBJ2-5	few	CATALGQETQYF	TGCGCCACCGCACTGGGGCAAGAGACCCAGTACTTC
-	TRBV18	TRBJ1-5	many	CASSPDSNQPQHF	TGTGCCAGCAGTCCGGATAGCAATCAGCCCCAGCATTTT
-	TRBV5-5	TRBJ2-1	many	CASSSRTAYNEQFF	TGTGCCAGCAGCTCTCGGACAGCGTACAATGAGCAGTTCTTC
-	TRBV6-5	TRBJ2-3	many	CASSYLGPTASTDTQYF	TGTGCCAGCAGTTACCTTGGGCCAACCGCTAGCACAGATACGCAGTATTTT
TRBD2	TRBV7-9	TRBJ2-2	many	CASSGVAGSNTGELFF	TGTGCCAGCAGCGGTGTAGCGGGGTCGAACACCGGGGAGCTGTTTTTT
TRBD1	TRBV30	TRBJ1-2	-	CAWSPGQGNGYTF	TGTGCCTGGAGTCCGGGACAGGGGAATGGCTACACCTTC
-	TRBV12-3/TRBV12-4	TRBJ2-7	many	CASSFTTDGHYEQYF	TGTGCCAGCAGTTTTACTACTGACGGGCACTACGAGCAGTACTTC
TRBD2	TRBV5-1	TRBJ2-3	many	CASSLGLAGPDTQYF	TGTGCCAGCAGCTTAGGACTAGCGGGACCAGATACGCAGTATTTT
TRBD2	TRBV2	TRBJ2-1	many	CASRGLVAEQFF	TGTGCCAGCAGAGGACTAGTGGCTGAGCAGTTCTTC
TRBD2	TRBV3-1	TRBJ2-7	few	CASSQDPSGTYEQYF	TGTGCCAGCAGCCAAGATCCTAGCGGGACCTACGAGCAGTACTTC
-	TRBV29-1	TRBJ2-2	-	CSVLPRTVNTGELFF	TGCAGCGTTCTCCCGCGGACCGTGAACACCGGGGAGCTGTTTTTT
-	TRBV6-1	TRBJ1-2	few	CAGTTLYGYTF	TGTGCCGGCACGACCCTCTATGGCTACACCTTC
TRBD1	TRBV11-2	TRBJ2-1	many	CASSPGTGVAYNEQFF	TGTGCCAGCAGCCCTGGGACAGGGGTCGCGTACAATGAGCAGTTCTTC
-	TRBV28	TRBJ2-6	many	CASLDSGANVLTF	TGTGCCAGCCTGGACTCTGGGGCCAACGTCCTGACTTTC
-	TRBV7-2	TRBJ2-1	many	CASSKGLHSSYNEQFF	TGTGCCAGCAGCAAGGGACTCCACTCTAGTTACAATGAGCAGTTCTTC
-	TRBV24-1	TRBJ2-5	few	CATRNSLRDRRYF	TGTGCCACCAGGAACTCCCTCCGGGACCGCCGGTACTTC
TRBD2	TRBV10-3	TRBJ2-3	many	CAITPGGSGADTQYF	TGTGCCATCACCCCAGGCGGGAGTGGAGCAGATACGCAGTATTTT
-	TRBV30	TRBJ2-7	many	CAWSEGGTWDEQYF	TGTGCCTGGAGTGAGGGCGGGACATGGGACGAGCAGTACTTC
-	TRBV19	TRBJ1-5	many	CASSVLTGGSNQPQHF	TGTGCCAGTAGTGTCCTAACGGGGGGAAGCAATCAGCCCCAGCATTTT
TRBD2	TRBV6-1	TRBJ2-1	few	CASNRLAHNEQFF	TGTGCCAGCAACCGACTAGCTCACAATGAGCAGTTCTTC
-	TRBV30	TRBJ1-2	many	CAWTENYGYTF	TGTGCCTGGACAGAGAACTATGGCTACACCTTC
TRBD2	TRBV24-1	TRBJ2-5	many	CATSDDISGSWETQYF	TGTGCCACCAGTGATGACATTAGCGGGTCCTGGGAGACCCAGTACTTC
-	TRBV2	TRBJ2-7	many	CAANRWDNYEQYF	TGTGCCGCCAACCGCTGGGACAACTACGAGCAGTACTTC
-	TRBV6-1	TRBJ2-1	many	CASSASGTRKNNEQFF	TGTGCCAGCAGTGCGTCCGGGACTCGGAAGAACAATGAGCAGTTCTTC
TRBD2	TRBV6-9	TRBJ2-7	few	CASSYAGGGEQYF	TGTGCCAGCAGTTACGCGGGAGGGGGCGAGCAGTACTTC
-	TRBV12-3/TRBV12-4	TRBJ2-2	many	CASSSMTGELFF	TGTGCCAGCAGTTCTATGACCGGGGAGCTGTTTTTT
TRBD2	TRBV19	TRBJ2-1	few	CASSRRGGSSYNEQFF	TGTGCCAGTAGTAGGCGCGGCGGGAGCTCCTACAATGAGCAGTTCTTC
TRBD2	TRBV28	TRBJ2-2	many	CASSLTSGSGTGELFF	TGTGCCAGCAGTTTAACCAGCGGGAGTGGCACCGGGGAGCTGTTTTTT
-	TRBV29-1	TRBJ1-2	-	CSVEDGINYGYTF	TGCAGCGTTGAAGATGGGATAAACTATGGCTACACCTTC